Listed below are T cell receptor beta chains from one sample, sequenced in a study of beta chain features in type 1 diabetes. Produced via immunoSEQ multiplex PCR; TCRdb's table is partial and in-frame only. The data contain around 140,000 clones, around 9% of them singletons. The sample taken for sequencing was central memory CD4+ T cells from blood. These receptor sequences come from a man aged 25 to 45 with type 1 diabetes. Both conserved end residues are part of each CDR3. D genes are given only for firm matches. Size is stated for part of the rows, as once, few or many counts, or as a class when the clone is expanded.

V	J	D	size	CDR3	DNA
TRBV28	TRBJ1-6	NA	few	CASSLAAGRFRSPLHF	TGTGCCAGCAGCTTAGCCGCAGGCCGGTTTCGCTCACCCCTCCACTTT
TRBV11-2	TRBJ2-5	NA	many	CASSLVGEETQYF	TGTGCCAGCAGCTTAGTCGGGGAGGAGACCCAGTACTTC
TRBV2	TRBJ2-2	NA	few	CASSARLVGNTGELFF	TGTGCCAGCAGTGCGAGACTAGTCGGGAACACCGGGGAGCTGTTTTTT
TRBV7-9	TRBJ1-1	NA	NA	CASSLDRNTEAFF	TGTGCCAGCAGCTTAGACAGGAACACTGAAGCTTTCTTT
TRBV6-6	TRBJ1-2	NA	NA	CASSYPPGGRVDGYTF	TGTGCCAGCAGTTACCCCCCGGGAGGGAGGGTGGATGGCTACACCTTC
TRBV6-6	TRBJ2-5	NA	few	CASSAGVETQYF	TGTGCCAGCAGCGCCGGAGTAGAGACCCAGTACTTC
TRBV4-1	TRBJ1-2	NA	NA	CASSQSVPANYGYTF	TGTGCCAGCAGCCAAAGCGTTCCGGCTAACTATGGCTACACCTTC
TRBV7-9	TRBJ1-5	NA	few	CASSLQSHNQPQHF	TGTGCCAGCAGCCTACAGAGTCACAATCAGCCCCAGCATTTT
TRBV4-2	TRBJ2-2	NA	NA	CASSQGGAGIDTGELFF	TGTGCCAGCAGCCAAGGCGGGGCGGGTATCGACACCGGGGAGCTGTTTTTT
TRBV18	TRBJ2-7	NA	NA	CASSPGGTFGEQYF	TGTGCCAGCTCACCAGGGGGGACCTTCGGCGAGCAGTACTTC
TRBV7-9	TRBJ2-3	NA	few	CASSFEDTWDTQYF	TGTGCCAGCAGCTTCGAGGACACTTGGGATACGCAGTATTTT
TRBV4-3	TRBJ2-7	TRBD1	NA	CASSQEGQGAYEQYF	TGCGCCAGCAGTCAAGAGGGACAGGGAGCGTACGAGCAGTACTTC
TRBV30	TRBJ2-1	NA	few	CAWGQGVIYNEQFF	TGTGCCTGGGGCCAAGGGGTGATCTACAATGAGCAGTTCTTC
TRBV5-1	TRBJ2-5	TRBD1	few	CASSKTGGEETQYF	TGCGCCAGCAGCAAGACAGGGGGCGAAGAGACCCAGTACTTC
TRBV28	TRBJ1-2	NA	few	CASSLSGANYGYTF	TGTGCCAGCAGTTTATCCGGGGCTAACTATGGCTACACCTTC
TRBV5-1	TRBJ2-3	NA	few	CASSLDKDTQYF	TGCGCCAGCAGCTTGGACAAGGATACGCAGTATTTT
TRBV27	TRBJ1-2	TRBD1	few	CASSPLGQLNYGYTF	TGTGCCAGCAGTCCCCTGGGACAGTTGAACTATGGCTACACCTTC
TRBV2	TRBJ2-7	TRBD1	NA	CASQVVTGTYEQYF	TGTGCCAGCCAGGTCGTGACAGGGACCTACGAGCAGTACTTC
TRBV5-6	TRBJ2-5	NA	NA	CASSSGGSYQETQYF	TGTGCCAGCAGCTCAGGGGGGTCGTACCAAGAGACCCAGTACTTC
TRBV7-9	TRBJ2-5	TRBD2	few	CASSAPGLRQETQYF	TGTGCCAGCAGCGCCCCGGGACTACGCCAAGAGACCCAGTACTTC
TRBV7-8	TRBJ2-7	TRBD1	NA	CASSSYRGPSYEQYF	TGTGCCAGCAGCTCCTACAGGGGGCCCTCCTACGAGCAGTACTTC